This T cell receptor (beta chain) was sequenced in a study of control samples from healthy donors and cancer patients. Looked up from germline, CDR1 is SGHDN and CDR2 is FVKESK. This CDR3 spans 17 amino acids. V shed 2 bases and J 0 bases; nucleotides not matched to a gene: 7. The method was immunoSEQ multiplex PCR; TCRdb's version includes in-frame clones alone and lacks a portion of them. The sample holds around 89,000 clones, roughly four fifths seen once. The specimen was blood. This TCR was sampled from a woman in her sixties in good health. The gene calls are TRBV14 and TRBJ2-7; 10 bases fit TRBD2. As DNA, the CDR3 is TGTGCCAGCAGCCAACGGACTAGCGGAAAGATCTCCTACGAGCAGTACTTC. Its translation is CASSQRTSGKISYEQYF.